This is a list of T cell receptor beta chains from one sample in a study of shared clonotypes between healthy human individuals. TCRdb's table, derived via immunoSEQ multiplex PCR, lists solely in-frame clones and lacks some. The table has some 2 million clones, over 85% seen once. Sequencing input: naive CD8+ T cells sorted from blood. These receptors originate from a man aged 18-30 years in good health. Both conserved end residues are part of each CDR3. Each record gives: V gene, J gene, clone size, D gene, CDR3 DNA, CDR3 protein. The D gene is left open where the match is weak. Rows give clone size only sometimes, using once, few, many, or a class for an expanded clone.

V gene: TRBV5-6
J gene: TRBJ2-5
clone size: -
D gene: -
CDR3 DNA: TGTGCCAGCAGCCCCCCAAGCGGGGAGACCCAGTACTTC
CDR3 protein: CASSPPSGETQYF

V gene: TRBV6-4
J gene: TRBJ2-1
clone size: -
D gene: -
CDR3 DNA: TGTGCCAGCAGTGACGGAGCGGGTCCGACAAATGAGCAGTTCTTC
CDR3 protein: CASSDGAGPTNEQFF

V gene: TRBV9
J gene: TRBJ2-7
clone size: once
D gene: TRBD2
CDR3 DNA: TGTGCCAGCAGCTCACGTAACTCAGCGGGAGGTAACGAGCAGTACTTC
CDR3 protein: CASSSRNSAGGNEQYF

V gene: TRBV9
J gene: TRBJ2-2
clone size: -
D gene: TRBD2
CDR3 DNA: TGTGCCAGCAGCGTAGATCTCCCGGGACTACCTAACACCGGGGAGCTGTTTTTT
CDR3 protein: CASSVDLPGLPNTGELFF

V gene: TRBV7-9
J gene: TRBJ1-2
clone size: -
D gene: TRBD1
CDR3 DNA: TGTGCCAGCAGCTACGACCAGGGGGCGTATAACTATGGCTACACCTTC
CDR3 protein: CASSYDQGAYNYGYTF

V gene: TRBV4-1
J gene: TRBJ1-2
clone size: -
D gene: -
CDR3 DNA: TGCGCCAGCAGCCAAGATGCGGGAAGGGTACCTGGCCCCTATGGCTACACCTTC
CDR3 protein: CASSQDAGRVPGPYGYTF

V gene: TRBV28
J gene: TRBJ2-5
clone size: -
D gene: -
CDR3 DNA: TGTGCCAGCAGTCTGGGGGCATCGATGGAGACCCAGTACTTC
CDR3 protein: CASSLGASMETQYF

V gene: TRBV20-1
J gene: TRBJ1-2
clone size: -
D gene: -
CDR3 DNA: TGCAGTGCTAGGGTCGACGGCTTTTTGACCTTC
CDR3 protein: CSARVDGFLTF

V gene: TRBV29-1
J gene: TRBJ2-3
clone size: -
D gene: -
CDR3 DNA: TGCAGCCTGGGGGCTAGCACAGATACGCAGTATTTT
CDR3 protein: CSLGASTDTQYF

V gene: TRBV4-1
J gene: TRBJ1-5
clone size: -
D gene: -
CDR3 DNA: TGCGCCAGCAGCCAAGATGGGTTCCGGGAGGGAGAAGGTCAGCCCCAGCATTTT
CDR3 protein: CASSQDGFREGEGQPQHF

V gene: TRBV7-6
J gene: TRBJ2-7
clone size: -
D gene: -
CDR3 DNA: TGTGCCAGCAGCAGCAGGACCCACTACGAGCAGTACTTC
CDR3 protein: CASSSRTHYEQYF

V gene: TRBV2
J gene: TRBJ2-7
clone size: once
D gene: TRBD2
CDR3 DNA: TGTGCCAGCAGTGTAAGTCTAGCGGGTCCTGGTTGGGAGCAGTACTTC
CDR3 protein: CASSVSLAGPGWEQYF

V gene: TRBV7-9
J gene: TRBJ2-7
clone size: once
D gene: TRBD1
CDR3 DNA: TGTGCCAGCAGCCACTCGACGGGACAGGGGTGGTACGAGCAGTACTTC
CDR3 protein: CASSHSTGQGWYEQYF

V gene: TRBV28
J gene: TRBJ1-3
clone size: -
D gene: -
CDR3 DNA: TGTGCCAGCAGTTTATCCCCCGGCATATCTGGAAACACCATATATTTT
CDR3 protein: CASSLSPGISGNTIYF

V gene: TRBV29-1
J gene: TRBJ2-1
clone size: -
D gene: TRBD2
CDR3 DNA: TGCAGCGTTGCTAGCGGACCCAATGAGCAGTTCTTC
CDR3 protein: CSVASGPNEQFF

V gene: TRBV9
J gene: TRBJ2-1
clone size: -
D gene: -
CDR3 DNA: TGTGCCAGCAGCGTAGCGGAGCGAGCCTCCTACAATGAGCAGTTCTTC
CDR3 protein: CASSVAERASYNEQFF

V gene: TRBV29-1
J gene: TRBJ1-2
clone size: -
D gene: -
CDR3 DNA: TGCAGCGGCCTGAGAGGGAGCTATGGCTACACCTTC
CDR3 protein: CSGLRGSYGYTF

V gene: TRBV7-8
J gene: TRBJ1-6
clone size: -
D gene: -
CDR3 DNA: TGTGCCAGCAGCCGTCACATGGGGGGGGACTACTCACCCCTCCACTTT
CDR3 protein: CASSRHMGGDYSPLHF

V gene: TRBV11-3
J gene: TRBJ1-1
clone size: -
D gene: -
CDR3 DNA: TGTGCCAGCAGCTTAGATCAGGTGTCAGGCCGAATGAACACTGAAGCTTTCTTT
CDR3 protein: CASSLDQVSGRMNTEAFF

V gene: TRBV5-4
J gene: TRBJ2-7
clone size: -
D gene: -
CDR3 DNA: TGTGCCAGCAGCCAAGGACAGAGCTCCTACGAGCAGTACTTC
CDR3 protein: CASSQGQSSYEQYF

V gene: TRBV5-6
J gene: TRBJ2-7
clone size: -
D gene: TRBD2
CDR3 DNA: TGTGCCTCGGAGGGGGCAGCGGGAGGTAGCGAGCAGTACTTC
CDR3 protein: CASEGAAGGSEQYF

V gene: TRBV7-9
J gene: TRBJ2-1
clone size: -
D gene: TRBD2
CDR3 DNA: TGTGCCAGCAGCGTCTGGCTAGCGGGTTCCAATGAGCAGTTCTTC
CDR3 protein: CASSVWLAGSNEQFF

V gene: TRBV6-1
J gene: TRBJ2-5
clone size: -
D gene: -
CDR3 DNA: TGTGCCAGCAGTGAAAGCGGACAAGCCAGGGAGACCCAGTACTTC
CDR3 protein: CASSESGQARETQYF

V gene: TRBV6-6
J gene: TRBJ2-7
clone size: -
D gene: -
CDR3 DNA: TGTGCCAGCAGTTACGACGGGGATGAGCAGTACTTC
CDR3 protein: CASSYDGDEQYF

V gene: TRBV7-9
J gene: TRBJ2-7
clone size: -
D gene: -
CDR3 DNA: TGTGCCAGCGGGGGACACTCCTACGAGCAGTACTTC
CDR3 protein: CASGGHSYEQYF

V gene: TRBV7-9
J gene: TRBJ2-1
clone size: -
D gene: -
CDR3 DNA: TGTGCCAGCAGCCCCAGGTACGGGGACAATGAGCAGTTCTTC
CDR3 protein: CASSPRYGDNEQFF

V gene: TRBV5-5
J gene: TRBJ1-4
clone size: -
D gene: -
CDR3 DNA: TGTGCCAGCAGCTTCTGGGATCCTGGTGAAAAACTGTTTTTT
CDR3 protein: CASSFWDPGEKLFF

V gene: TRBV28
J gene: TRBJ2-7
clone size: -
D gene: TRBD2
CDR3 DNA: TGTGCCAGCAGTTTTACAGCGGGAGACTACGAGCAGTACTTC
CDR3 protein: CASSFTAGDYEQYF

V gene: TRBV13
J gene: TRBJ2-3
clone size: -
D gene: TRBD2
CDR3 DNA: TGTGCCAGCAGCCCTAGCGGGGAGGGGTCCACAGATACGCAGTATTTT
CDR3 protein: CASSPSGEGSTDTQYF

V gene: TRBV28
J gene: TRBJ2-1
clone size: -
D gene: TRBD2
CDR3 DNA: TGTGCCAGCAGTTTAGGGCCTAGCGGGGCCCCCAGTGAGCAGTTCTTC
CDR3 protein: CASSLGPSGAPSEQFF

V gene: TRBV10-2
J gene: TRBJ1-2
clone size: few
D gene: -
CDR3 DNA: TGCGCCAGCAGGGGCTATGGTGGCTACACCTTC
CDR3 protein: CASRGYGGYTF

V gene: TRBV9
J gene: TRBJ2-3
clone size: -
D gene: TRBD1
CDR3 DNA: TGTGCCAGCAGCGTGGGGACAGTCCCTAGCACAGATACGCAGTATTTT
CDR3 protein: CASSVGTVPSTDTQYF

V gene: TRBV9
J gene: TRBJ2-5
clone size: -
D gene: -
CDR3 DNA: TGTGCCAGCAGCGACACCGGGCCTGGGGAGACCCAGTACTTC
CDR3 protein: CASSDTGPGETQYF

V gene: TRBV6-5
J gene: TRBJ2-7
clone size: -
D gene: -
CDR3 DNA: TGTGCCAGCAGTTCCACCCCATGGGGGGCATACGAGCAGTACTTC
CDR3 protein: CASSSTPWGAYEQYF

V gene: TRBV6-5
J gene: TRBJ1-2
clone size: -
D gene: -
CDR3 DNA: TGTGCCAGCAGTTTCGGGGCCTATGGCTACACCTTC
CDR3 protein: CASSFGAYGYTF

V gene: TRBV6-1
J gene: TRBJ2-3
clone size: -
D gene: -
CDR3 DNA: TGTGCCAGCAGTGAAGAGGGAGGGGGCGGCACAGATACGCAGTATTTT
CDR3 protein: CASSEEGGGGTDTQYF

V gene: TRBV6-6
J gene: TRBJ1-5
clone size: -
D gene: -
CDR3 DNA: TGTGCCAGCAGCGATACAGGGTCCCTTAGCAATCAGCCCCAGCATTTT
CDR3 protein: CASSDTGSLSNQPQHF

V gene: TRBV28
J gene: TRBJ1-4
clone size: -
D gene: TRBD1
CDR3 DNA: TGTGCCAGCAGTAGACAGGGGTTGGGGGTAAGGCTGTTTTTT
CDR3 protein: CASSRQGLGVRLFF

V gene: TRBV5-1
J gene: TRBJ1-3
clone size: -
D gene: -
CDR3 DNA: TGCGCCAGCAGCTTGGACGGATCTGGAAACACCATATATTTT
CDR3 protein: CASSLDGSGNTIYF

V gene: TRBV30
J gene: TRBJ1-5
clone size: -
D gene: -
CDR3 DNA: TGTGCCTGGAGTCCACGAAGAGTGGTTCAGCCCCAGCATTTT
CDR3 protein: CAWSPRRVVQPQHF

V gene: TRBV9
J gene: TRBJ1-2
clone size: -
D gene: TRBD1
CDR3 DNA: TGTGCCAGCAGCGTAGATACAGGGGGCGGCTATGGCTACACCTTC
CDR3 protein: CASSVDTGGGYGYTF

V gene: TRBV6-6
J gene: TRBJ2-7
clone size: -
D gene: -
CDR3 DNA: TGTGCCAGCAGTTCCGGGACACGAACCTACGAGCAGTACTTC
CDR3 protein: CASSSGTRTYEQYF

V gene: TRBV4-1
J gene: TRBJ2-5
clone size: -
D gene: TRBD2
CDR3 DNA: TGCGCCAGCAGCCAAGGTGTCGAGCGGGAACAAGAGACCCAGTACTTC
CDR3 protein: CASSQGVEREQETQYF

V gene: TRBV27
J gene: TRBJ1-2
clone size: -
D gene: TRBD1
CDR3 DNA: TGTGCCAGCAGTTTATCCCCGACAGGGAGCTATGGCTACACCTTC
CDR3 protein: CASSLSPTGSYGYTF

V gene: TRBV30
J gene: TRBJ2-7
clone size: -
D gene: -
CDR3 DNA: TGTGCCTGGAGTCTCCCGGGGGTACACGAGCAGTACTTC
CDR3 protein: CAWSLPGVHEQYF

V gene: TRBV4-3
J gene: TRBJ2-5
clone size: once
D gene: -
CDR3 DNA: TGCGCCAGCAGCCAAGATCCTGGCCCAAGTGAAGAGACCCAGTACTTC
CDR3 protein: CASSQDPGPSEETQYF

V gene: TRBV15
J gene: TRBJ1-5
clone size: -
D gene: TRBD1
CDR3 DNA: TGTGCCACCAGCAGACCAGGGACAGGTAATCAGCCCCAGCATTTT
CDR3 protein: CATSRPGTGNQPQHF

V gene: TRBV6-1
J gene: TRBJ2-5
clone size: -
D gene: -
CDR3 DNA: TGTGCCAGCAGCCGAGGGTTGTGGGAGACCCAGTACTTC
CDR3 protein: CASSRGLWETQYF

V gene: TRBV7-8
J gene: TRBJ1-5
clone size: -
D gene: TRBD1
CDR3 DNA: TGTGCCAGCAGCCAGGGACAGGGGGCCGGTCAGCCCCAGCATTTT
CDR3 protein: CASSQGQGAGQPQHF

V gene: TRBV11-2
J gene: TRBJ1-1
clone size: -
D gene: -
CDR3 DNA: TGTGCCAGCAGTCTCCTATTCACTGAAGCTTTCTTT
CDR3 protein: CASSLLFTEAFF

V gene: TRBV28
J gene: TRBJ1-5
clone size: -
D gene: -
CDR3 DNA: TGTGCCAGCAGTTTATGGGGGGAGGACAATCAGCCCCAGCATTTT
CDR3 protein: CASSLWGEDNQPQHF

V gene: TRBV7-9
J gene: TRBJ2-7
clone size: -
D gene: -
CDR3 DNA: TGTGCCAGCAGCTTAGCGCCGGACGAGCAGTACTTC
CDR3 protein: CASSLAPDEQYF